This passage covers 21 T cell receptor beta chains from one sample sequenced in a study of tumor and adjacent non-tumor tissue in lung cancer. A modified ARM-PCR protocol with three rounds of nested PCR amplified TCRbeta. Each CDR3 protein gets one entry after TCRdb re-called the multiplex PCR reads with MiXCR. The sample lists some 80,000 distinct CDR3 sequences, 76% occurring once. The template was RNA from unsorted bulk tissue. The normal lung tissue was taken more than 3 cm from the tumor edge. The sequenced sample was distant non-tumor lung tissue. These receptors were obtained from a man aged 65 to 79 with non-small cell lung cancer.

Turning to this clonotype: The CDR3 does not close with the conserved phenylalanine or tryptophan, likely indicating a read error. The DNA is left out, because the CDR3 cannot be placed on it with certainty; the CDR3 is given as TCRdb lists it. This chain joins TRBV10-3 and TRBJ2-7; the D segment call TRBD1 is taken from the table without a DNA check. Germline CDR1 ENHRY, CDR2 SYGVKD. The CDR3 is 14 amino acids in total, end residues counted. CDR3 residues: CATSGAGHPYEQYL.

This clonotype was counted many times. The chain is built from TRBV7-8 and TRBJ2-2; D unclear. The CDR3 runs to 15 residues. Deletions cut 1 base from V and 1 base from J, with 7 bases between. CDR1 is SGHVS and CDR2 is FQNEAQ in the germline V gene. The CDR3, as DNA: TGTGCCAGCAGCTTAGTAACGCGGAACACCGGGGAGCTGTTTTTT. Translation gives CASSLVTRNTGELFF.

The chain employs TRBV29-1 and TRBJ2-5; D remains ambiguous. Trimming removed 2 bases from V and 4 bases from J, with 11 bases in between. Germline assignment: CDR1 SQVTM and CDR2 ANQGSEA. CDR3 size: 13 residues. The CDR3 sequence: CSVEPDIIETQYF. CDR3 in DNA: TGCAGCGTTGAACCAGACATAATAGAGACCCAGTACTTC.

The chain has TRBV11-2 and TRBJ2-3, with D perhaps matching TRBD2 (6 bases). The V end lost 3 bases, the J end lost 7 bases, and 14 bases lay between the germline ends. The CDR3 has 14 amino acids. Germline V lookup: CDR1 SGHAT, CDR2 FQNNGV. The CDR3 DNA sequence: TGTGCCAGCAGCTTTTGGGAGGCTTCATATACGCAGTATTTT. Its protein is CASSFWEASYTQYF.

On this clonotype: One end of the junction fails to match germline, which may point to a read error. The rearrangement links TRBV6-1 to TRBJ2-2; 12 positions match TRBD2. The CDR3 has 15 amino acids. Germline lookup yields CDR1 MNHNS and CDR2 SASEGT. CDR3 nucleotides: TGTGCGAGCAGTCGACTAGCGGGAGCCACCTGGGAGCTGTTTTTT. Protein product: CASSRLAGATWELFF.

As to this clonotype: Relative to the germline gene, one junction end is altered; a read error may explain this. The rearrangement uses TRBV11-2 and TRBJ2-7; 8 bases agree with TRBD1. The CDR3 is 15 residues long. Looked up from germline, CDR1 is SGHAT and CDR2 is FQNNGV. CDR3 nucleotide sequence: TGTACCAGCAGCTTGGATCAGGGGGCCACTTACGAGCAGTACTTC. Protein product: CTSSLDQGATYEQYF.

The chain carries TRBV6-6 and TRBJ2-3; D is uncertain. Germline V gene data show CDR1 as MNHNY and CDR2 as SVGAGI (reference sequence). This CDR3 spans 14 amino acids. V lost 9 bases and J lost 4, with 17 bases in between. The CDR3 reads CARSLRREADTQYF. CDR3 DNA: TGTGCCAGGAGCCTACGTAGAGAGGCAGATACGCAGTATTTT.

The J gene is TRBJ2-5, the V gene TRBV4-2; D perhaps matches TRBD2 (6 bases). CDR1 and CDR2 (germline): LGHNA, YNFKEQ. V was shortened by 2 bases and J by 5 bases, with 21 bases between the two germline ends. This CDR3 comprises 17 residues. The CDR3 region is CASSQWRWGVLGETQYF. The DNA of the CDR3 is TGTGCCAGCAGCCAATGGCGATGGGGGGTTTTAGGGGAGACCCAGTACTTC.

This clonotype was found a few times. A read error may be the cause here, since a much bigger clone is one base away. This sequence joins TRBV12-3 or TRBV12-4 and TRBJ2-3; 8 bases agree with TRBD1. This CDR3 region has 12 residues. The CDR3 spells CASSPGTGTQYF. The CDR3 nucleotides read TGTGCCAGCAGCCCCGGGACAGGTACGCAGTATTTT.

In regard to this clonotype: The junction departs from germline at one end; a sequencing error may be responsible. The genes are TRBV11-2 and TRBJ1-1; D possibly corresponds to TRBD1 (6 bases). This CDR3 spans 15 amino acids. The germline gives CDR1 SGHAT, CDR2 FQNNGV. The chain's CDR3 is CASSPPKVGGTEALF. In nucleotides, the CDR3 is TGTGCCAGCAGTCCCCCCAAGGTTGGGGGCACTGAAGCTCTCTTT.

CDR3 DNA: TGTGCCAGTTCGATCGTTGAGGCTAACACTGAAGCTTTCTTT. Its translation is CASSIVEANTEAFF. The V gene is TRBV6-5, the J gene TRBJ1-1; no firm D call. CDR1 and CDR2 from the germline V gene are MNHEY and SVGAGI. Trimming removed 9 bases from V and 2 bases from J, with 16 bases in between. This CDR3 has 14 amino acids.

The rearrangement links TRBV20-1 to TRBJ2-5; no reliable D call. The CDR3 has 11 residues. Germline CDR1 reads DFQATT; CDR2 reads SNEGSKA (reference sequence). V shed 5 bases and J shed 3 bases, with 7 bases lying between them. The CDR3 loop reads CSAFGKETQYF. The CDR3 coding sequence is TGCAGTGCTTTCGGCAAAGAGACCCAGTACTTC.

Note on this clonotype: A read error may produce the germline difference seen at one junction end. The rearrangement uses TRBV6-5 and TRBJ1-6; D remains ambiguous. The CDR3 length is 15 residues. Germline lookup yields CDR1 MNHEY and CDR2 SVGAGI. The CDR3 DNA sequence: TGTGCAAGCAGTTATTCCGACGATAAAAATTCACCCCTCCACTTC. The encoded protein is CASSYSDDKNSPLHF.

This clonotype was seen just once. CDR3 protein: CASSLASGRGSIEQYF. CDR3 sequence (DNA): TGTGCCAGCAGTTTAGCGTCGGGGAGAGGGAGCATTGAGCAGTACTTC. The chain joins TRBV12-3 or TRBV12-4 to TRBJ2-7; a weak D match, TRBD2 (5 bases). The CDR3 has 16 amino acids. Trimming stripped 0 bases from V and 7 bases from J, with 19 bases between.

Regarding this clonotype: This is likely a read error, given that the CDR3 carries no conserved phenylalanine or tryptophan at its end. The chain is built from TRBV7-8 and TRBJ2-3, with D possibly matching TRBD2 (5 bases). V was cut by 3 bases and J by 4 bases, with 17 bases left in between. This CDR3 region has 16 residues. Germline V lookup: CDR1 SGHVS, CDR2 FQNEAQ. CDR3 residues: CASSFLLSGSADTQYL. The DNA of the CDR3 is TGTGCCAGCAGCTTCTTATTATCGGGAAGCGCAGATACGCAGTATTTG.

The chain recombines TRBV11-3 with TRBJ1-1, with D possibly being TRBD1 (6 bases). Trimming took 5 bases from V and 7 from J, leaving 20 bases between them. CDR3 length equals 15 residues. The germline V gene has CDR1 SGHNT and CDR2 YENEEA. The CDR3 DNA reads TGTGCCAGCAGCCCTGCCACCGCAGGGGACAATGAAGCTTTCTTT. Protein product: CASSPATAGDNEAFF.

The chain couples TRBV11-1 to TRBJ2-5; possibly TRBD1 for D (6 bases). Germline-derived CDR1 and CDR2 are SGHAT and FQDESV (reference sequence). The CDR3 contains 13 residues. Trimming shortened V by 9 bases and J by 5 bases, and 16 bases separated the two germline ends. The CDR3 reads CASVSGVPETQYF. The CDR3 nucleotides read TGTGCCAGTGTGTCAGGGGTTCCGGAGACCCAGTACTTC. Based on the CDR3 plus reference TRBV11-1 and TRBJ2-5, the full variable domain is EAEVAQSPRYKITEKSQAVAFWCDPISGHATLYWYRQILGQGPELLVQFQDESVVDDSQLPKDRFSAERLKGVDSTLKIQPAELGDSAMYLCASVSGVPETQYFGPGTRLLVL.

J is TRBJ2-7 and V is TRBV6-5, with D maybe TRBD2 (6 bases). The CDR3 is made up of 15 amino acids. Germline values: CDR1 MNHEY, CDR2 SVGAGI. This CDR3 is CAVGRRLVGSYEQYF. In DNA, the CDR3 is TGTGCTGTCGGAAGGAGACTAGTAGGTTCTTACGAGCAGTACTTC.

This clonotype has a handful of counts. A read error is likely, as this CDR3 ends without the conserved phenylalanine or tryptophan. The DNA is left out, because the CDR3 cannot be placed on it with certainty; the CDR3 is given as TCRdb lists it. This chain connects TRBV11-2 to TRBJ2-7. The CDR3 is 14 amino acids in total, end residues counted. Germline V gene data show CDR1 as SGHAT and CDR2 as FQNNGV. Here the CDR3 reads CASSLVGWDREKYI.

Only a few counts were recorded for this clonotype. The chain couples TRBV20-1 to TRBJ2-7; tentative D call: TRBD1 (6 bases). The CDR3 is 14 residues long. Germline CDR1 DFQATT, CDR2 SNEGSKA (reference sequence). Trimming removed 6 bases from V and 3 bases from J, with 18 bases in between. The CDR3 loop is CSAPGVRSSYEQYF. CDR3 DNA: TGCAGTGCCCCAGGGGTCCGGTCGAGCTACGAGCAGTACTTC.

A remark on this clonotype: One end of the junction is discordant with germline, which a read error may explain. This chain's CDR3 is CASSLDFPDRVEPFF. CDR3 coding DNA: TGTGCCAGCAGCTTAGATTTCCCTGACAGGGTTGAACCTTTCTTT. The chain links TRBV11-3 to TRBJ1-1; 7 bases are shared with TRBD1. The CDR3 consists of 15 residues. The germline gives CDR1 SGHNT, CDR2 YENEEA.